The sequence of this T cell receptor (beta chain) was determined in a study of shared clonotypes between healthy human individuals. Study details: A couple of women and a few men aged 18 to 49 served as donors. There were three CD4 naive, three CD4 memory, two CD8 naive and one CD8 memory plates per donor. Study-level points and caveats: Four donors shared about 4.8% of their naive CD4 clonotypes.

This CDR3 region has 13 residues. CDR1 is LNHDA, CDR2 SQIVND, per germline (reference sequence). Trimming shortened V by 7 bases and J by 3 bases, and 7 bases separated the two germline ends. The protocol was immunoSEQ multiplex PCR, while the TCRdb copy is restricted to in-frame clones and leaves out a portion. The table includes just under 350,000 clones, about 73% detected once. A CD45RA-negative memory subset and a CD45RA+ naive subset were separated from the CD4+ cells. As regards this clone: Antigen: not known.

This TCR derives from a man between 25 and 39 years old in good health. V and J are TRBV19 and TRBJ2-6, with no clear D. The sequenced sample was memory CD4+ T cells sorted from blood. Sample subset: CD45RA-negative fraction. The CDR3 nucleotides read TGTGCCAGTATAAGTCTTGGGGCCAACGTCCTGACTTTC. This codes for CASISLGANVLTF.